The T cell receptor (beta chain) described here comes from a study of cytomegalovirus exposure and HLA in healthy donors. Study details: Of around 400 genotyped donors, roughly 81% grouped in the Caucasian-associated ancestry cluster.

PCR employed 60 Vbeta and 13 Jbeta primers. Clones were read by immunoSEQ multiplex PCR, and TCRdb kept only the in-frame ones, dropping some. Of approximately 110,000 clones detected, over 60% appear once; the ten largest clones hold 3.5% to 4%. V lost 4 bases and J lost 7, with 18 bases in between. CDR1 is SGHRS, CDR2 YFSETQ, per germline. The CDR3 runs 14 residues. The study's findings and limits: The study assumed roughly uniform donor sequencing depth for presence/absence analyses. Rare TCR sequences dominated, though some public TCRs recurred in many donors.

Unrecorded immune exposures were likely, despite nominal health at sampling. This clone was found a few times. Its cognate antigen is unknown. The V call is TRBV5-1, the J call TRBJ2-7, with D perhaps TRBD2 (6 bases). The sample consisted of PBMCs. The source is a human donor in good health. In DNA, the CDR3 is TGCGCCAGCAGCCCAGAGATTCCGGGGGTTGAGCAGTACTTC. As protein: CASSPEIPGVEQYF.